The 20 T cell receptor beta chains reported below all come from one sample, sequenced in a study of identifying expanded T cells in peripheral blood. Profiled with immunoSEQ multiplex PCR; TCRdb holds only in-frame clones, not every one. The sample consists of roughly 75,000 clones, almost 90% of them appearing once. Sequenced sample: blood. The receptor source for this set is a person aged 18 to 70 in good health.

The genes are TRBV5-1 and TRBJ2-3; no reliable D call. The germline gives CDR1 SGHRS, CDR2 YFSETQ. The ends were cut back, 6 bases at V and 6 bases at J, with 17 bases in the middle. This CDR3 has 14 amino acids. For the CDR3, the DNA is TGCGCCAGCAAGGTGGGATCTACCGCGGATACGCAGTATTTT. Translation gives CASKVGSTADTQYF.

The genes are TRBV14 and TRBJ1-5; unclear D gene. CDR1 is SGHDN, CDR2 FVKESK, per germline. V lost 1 base to trimming and J lost 9 bases, with 10 bases between them. The CDR3 extends over 13 amino acids. The CDR3 is CASSQGPDRPQHF. CDR3 DNA: TGTGCCAGCAGCCAAGGGCCAGACCGGCCCCAGCATTTT.

The chain recombines TRBV7-2 with TRBJ1-1; D unresolved. Looked up from germline, CDR1 is SGHTA and CDR2 is FQGNSA. The ends were cut back, 6 bases at V and 1 base at J, with 3 bases in the middle. The CDR3 spans 11 residues. The CDR3 spells CASSQNTEAFF. The CDR3 DNA is TGTGCCAGCAGTCAGAACACTGAAGCTTTCTTT.

On this clone: Additional DNA sequences in this sample encode the identical CDR3. The rearrangement links TRBV10-3 to TRBJ1-2; 10 bases are a match to TRBD1. CDR3 length equals 13 residues. J was trimmed by 8 bases and V by 4 bases; bases with no gene match: 4. Germline V gives CDR1 ENHRY, CDR2 SYGVKD. The CDR3 DNA reads TGTGCCATCAGTGGGGACAGGGGTCGGGGCTACACCTTC. Translation: CAISGDRGRGYTF.

The chain combines TRBV14 with TRBJ1-1; no firm D call. V lost 0 bases and J lost 4, with 15 bases in between. CDR1 is SGHDN, CDR2 FVKESK, per germline. This CDR3 region has 16 residues. In DNA form, the CDR3 reads TGTGCCAGCAGCCAAGAAATAATTCGAGCGGGCACTGAAGCTTTCTTT. This sequence encodes CASSQEIIRAGTEAFF.

The rearrangement links TRBV4-3 to TRBJ2-2; tentatively, D is TRBD2 (5 bases). The length of the CDR3 is 15 residues. V lost 1 base, J lost 5 bases, and 11 bases lay in between. Per germline, CDR1 LGHNA and CDR2 YSLEER. DNA of the CDR3: TGCGCCAGCAGCCAAGCCCGGACGGGGACCGGGGAGCTGTTTTTT. It yields the protein CASSQARTGTGELFF.

The rearrangement uses TRBV19 and TRBJ1-1; no definite D call. V lost 3 bases to trimming and J lost 1 base, with 6 bases between them. CDR1 is LNHDA, CDR2 SQIVND, per germline (reference sequence). This CDR3 is 13 amino acids long. CDR3 sequence reads: CASSIVSNTEAFF. DNA of the CDR3: TGTGCCAGTAGTATCGTCTCGAACACTGAAGCTTTCTTT.

This chain uses TRBV6-5 with TRBJ2-2, with TRBD1 matching 7 bases. Germline CDR1 and CDR2: MNHEY and SVGAGI. The CDR3 has 16 amino acids. The trim removed 2 bases at V and 5 bases at J, leaving 8 bases unmatched. CDR3 loop: CASSYDGTVLTGELFF. As DNA, the CDR3 is TGTGCCAGCAGTTACGACGGGACAGTGTTAACCGGGGAGCTGTTTTTT.

The chain couples TRBV5-1 to TRBJ1-2, with D possibly matching TRBD1 (5 bases). Germline loops: CDR1 SGHRS, CDR2 YFSETQ. Trimming left V 0 bases short and J 7 bases short, with 19 bases between. CDR3 size: 16 residues. The CDR3 region is CASSLEGSWGSSGYTF. CDR3 bases: TGCGCCAGCAGCTTGGAAGGCTCATGGGGCAGTTCTGGCTACACCTTC.

V gene TRBV19 combines with J gene TRBJ1-2, with TRBD1 matching 8 bases. V lost 5 bases, J lost 0 bases, and 8 bases stayed unmatched. CDR3 length: 16 amino acids. The germline CDR1 and CDR2 sequences are LNHDA and SQIVND (reference sequence). CDR3 DNA sequence: TGTGCCAGTAGTGCACTGGGGACAGGCACTAACTATGGCTACACCTTC. Residues: CASSALGTGTNYGYTF. The full variable domain, its missing parts supplied by reference TRBV19 and TRBJ1-2, is DGGITQSPKYLFRKEGQNVTLSCEQNLNHDAMYWYRQDPGQGLRLIYYSQIVNDFQKGDIAEGYSVSREKKESFPLTVTSAQKNPTAFYLCASSALGTGTNYGYTFGSGTRLTVV.

This chain connects TRBV2 to TRBJ2-7, with 8 bases lining up with TRBD2. The V gene's germline CDR1 is SNHLY and CDR2 FYNNEI. This CDR3 is 14 amino acids long. V shed 7 bases and J 3 bases; nucleotides not matched to a gene: 8. The CDR3 nucleotides are TGTGCCAGCAATCGCGGGAGGATGGGCTACGAGCAGTACTTC. Protein product: CASNRGRMGYEQYF.

The gene calls are TRBV7-8 and TRBJ2-1, with 12 bases identical to TRBD2. J lost 10 bases, V lost 2 bases, and 6 bases had no gene match. Germline V gene lookup returns CDR1 SGHVS and CDR2 FQNEAQ. The CDR3 consists of 15 residues. CDR3 loop: CASSLRLAGVEEQFF. The CDR3 region has the DNA TGTGCCAGCAGCTTAAGACTAGCGGGAGTGGAGGAGCAGTTCTTC.

The genes are TRBV29-1 and TRBJ2-7; possible D gene TRBD1, 5 bases. CDR1 and CDR2 (germline): SQVTM, ANQGSEA. V was clipped by 6 bases and J by 5 bases, with 20 bases between them. The CDR3 runs 14 residues. The CDR3 sequence is CSVRWADKGHEQYF. The CDR3 nucleotides are TGCAGCGTCCGTTGGGCGGACAAAGGCCACGAGCAGTACTTC.

CDR3 bases: TGTGCCAGCAGCCAGCGGGACCCCAAAAGCGGGGAGCTGTTTTTT. This gives the protein CASSQRDPKSGELFF. The chain joins TRBV14 to TRBJ2-2; the D gene is possibly TRBD2 (6 bases). The CDR3 totals 15 residues. The V gene's germline CDR1 is SGHDN and CDR2 FVKESK. Between the trimmed V and J ends, which lost 3 bases and 7 bases, there was a span of 15 bases.

The chain employs TRBV6-5 and TRBJ2-1; 7 bases are a match to TRBD2. This CDR3 is built from 15 residues. Germline CDR1 and CDR2: MNHEY and SVGAGI. Losses at the gene ends were 4 bases for V and 8 bases for J; bases not matched to a gene: 11. This CDR3 is CASSFTSDLVDEQFF. CDR3 sequence (DNA): TGTGCCAGCAGTTTCACTAGCGATCTAGTCGATGAGCAGTTCTTC.

Only one count was recorded for this clone. The chain employs TRBV18 and TRBJ2-3; D not resolved. Germline CDR1 is KGHSH and CDR2 is LQKENI. V lost 3 bases and J lost 2, with 9 bases in between. The CDR3 consists of 14 residues. In DNA, the CDR3 is TGTGCCAGCTCACCTCCAGCTACCACAGATACGCAGTATTTT. Translating it yields CASSPPATTDTQYF.

The chain is built from TRBV5-1 and TRBJ2-1, with 7 nucleotides matching TRBD2. Germline V lookup: CDR1 SGHRS, CDR2 YFSETQ. Germline trimming cut 1 base from V and 0 bases from J; bases unmatched to any gene: 4. The CDR3 contains 16 residues. The CDR3 DNA is TGCGCCAGCAGCTTGCGCGGGGGAAGCTCCTACAATGAGCAGTTCTTC. Translating it yields CASSLRGGSSYNEQFF.

This sequence joins TRBV28 and TRBJ2-1, with 8 bases fitting TRBD1. Looked up from germline, CDR1 is MDHEN and CDR2 is SYDVKM. The CDR3 is 14 amino acids. V was pared by 4 bases and J by 8 bases, with 7 bases of the junction left unmatched. The CDR3 reads CASSSKQGADEQFF. The CDR3 DNA sequence: TGTGCCAGCAGTTCGAAGCAGGGGGCGGATGAGCAGTTCTTC.

This clone appeared once. This chain connects TRBV5-1 to TRBJ2-7; D ambiguous. The CDR3 is 14 amino acids. The V gene's germline CDR1 is SGHRS and CDR2 YFSETQ. Trimming shortened V by 2 bases and J by 6 bases, and 15 bases separated the two germline ends. This CDR3 is CASSLTVGSTEQYF. In DNA form, the CDR3 reads TGCGCCAGCAGCTTAACAGTGGGGTCCACCGAGCAGTACTTC. The variable domain in full, completed from reference TRBV5-1 and TRBJ2-7, reads KAGVTQTPRYLIKTRGQQVTLSCSPISGHRSVSWYQQTPGQGLQFLFEYFSETQRNKGNFPGRFSGRQFSNSRSEMNVSTLELGDSALYLCASSLTVGSTEQYFGPGTRLTVT.

The chain combines TRBV6-5 with TRBJ1-1; weak D call: TRBD1 (6 bases). This CDR3 is 13 amino acids long. CDR1 MNHEY and CDR2 SVGAGI come from the germline V gene. V was trimmed by 6 bases and J by 3 bases, leaving 11 bases between them. The CDR3 is CASRGGTDTEAFF. The DNA for the CDR3 is TGTGCCAGCAGAGGGGGGACGGACACTGAAGCTTTCTTT.